A single sample is the source of the 3 T cell receptor beta chains below, sequenced in a study of CD8 T cells in ankylosing spondylitis (dated by TCRdb to the late 2010s). General findings and caveats noted by the study authors: Blood from ankylosing spondylitis patients appeared to be characterized by a TCR beta motif composed of eight or nine highly homologous amino acid variants.

Library construction relied on 5' RACE. Instrument on record: Illumina HiSeq 2500. TCRdb passed the public sequencing reads through fastp at Q25 and MiXCR, retaining productive beta sequences. Merged by CDR3 protein, the rows form single entries marked with the most common genes and DNA. The sample table lists about 390,000 distinct CDR3 sequences, about 22% of them with a count of one. The top ten constitute about 16% of the sample. No antigen has been identified for these receptors. Sequencing input: blood, either unsorted or a sorted T cell fraction (not recorded which). These receptors all come from a male donor with ankylosing spondylitis.

This clonotype was detected only a few times. This rearrangement joins TRBV29-1 to TRBJ2-4, with a weak D call TRBD1 (5 bases). Trimming took 3 bases from V and 0 from J, leaving 9 bases between them. This CDR3 spans 14 amino acids. The V gene's germline CDR1 is SQVTM and CDR2 ANQGSEA. The CDR3 reads CSVETVLAKNIQYF. CDR3 in DNA: TGCAGCGTTGAGACAGTTTTAGCCAAAAACATTCAGTACTTC.

The genes are TRBV12-3 or TRBV12-4 and TRBJ1-6; no clear D gene. The V gene lost 6 bases and the J gene lost 6 bases, with 9 bases spanning the gap. The CDR3 has 13 amino acids. The CDR3 sequence is CASSSGSNSPLHF. The DNA for the CDR3 is TGTGCCAGCAGCTCCGGGAGTAATTCACCCCTCCACTTT.

This chain connects TRBV2 to TRBJ2-7; D unresolved. The CDR3 loop spans 14 amino acids. CDR1 SNHLY and CDR2 FYNNEI come from the germline V gene. With 6 bases removed from V and 2 bases from J, the gap between germline ends came to 14 bases. CDR3 sequence reads: CASRDPGRTYEQYF. DNA for the CDR3: TGTGCCAGCAGGGACCCCGGACGTACCTACGAGCAGTACTTC.